These 14 T cell receptor beta chains were all obtained from the same sample, sequenced in a study of monozygotic twins with inflammatory bowel disease. TCRdb reprocessed the 5' RACE reads, keeping one entry per CDR3 protein, no DNA. This table lists approximately 380,000 distinct CDR3 sequences. Sample: blood. The receptors were sampled from a human donor with ulcerative colitis or Crohn's disease, or a healthy co-twin of an affected twin (not recorded which).

The chain has TRBV11-2 and TRBJ2-7; the D gene TCRdb calls, TRBD1, cannot be checked with no DNA. The CDR3 runs to 21 residues. Germline V lookup: CDR1 SGHAT, CDR2 FQNNGV. The CDR3 spells CASSLFLGRTGGIPIFYEQYF.

This rearrangement joins TRBV9 to TRBJ2-3; the TCRdb D gene call, TRBD2, has no DNA to confirm it. Germline assignment: CDR1 SGDLS and CDR2 YYNGEE. The CDR3 sequence is 18 residues long. CDR3 protein: CASSHRLAGGQDPDTQYF. Combining the CDR3 with reference TRBV9 and TRBJ2-3 gives the whole variable domain DSGVTQTPKHLITATGQRVTLRCSPRSGDLSVYWYQQSLDQGLQFLIQYYNGEERAKGNILERFSAQQFPDLHSELNLSSLELGDSALYFCASSHRLAGGQDPDTQYFGPGTRLTVL.

The chain is built from TRBV7-2 and TRBJ2-3; TCRdb names TRBD1, which stays unverified in the absence of DNA. Germline V lookup: CDR1 SGHTA, CDR2 FQGNSA. This CDR3 has 12 amino acids. The CDR3 sequence: CASTDRADTQYF.

The chain recombines TRBV3-1 with TRBJ2-7. Germline V gene sequence: CDR1 LGHDT, CDR2 YNNKEL (reference sequence). The length of the CDR3 is 14 residues. The CDR3 reads CASSQSRTAYEQYF.

The V and J genes are TRBV28 and TRBJ2-7; TCRdb's assignment of TRBD1 cannot be checked, as there is no DNA. Germline V gene data show CDR1 as MDHEN and CDR2 as SYDVKM. The CDR3 length is 13 residues. The CDR3 region is CASIRQGAYEQYF.

This chain joins TRBV4-3 and TRBJ1-5; TCRdb indicates TRBD1, and absent DNA this call remains unverified. This CDR3 region has 14 residues. The germline V gene has CDR1 LGHNA and CDR2 YSLEER. This chain's CDR3 is CASSQDRAGQPQHF.

The genes are TRBV4-2 and TRBJ2-5. The germline V gene encodes CDR1 LGHNA and CDR2 YNFKEQ. CDR3 size: 14 residues. The CDR3 reads CASSQDSNMETQYF.

V gene TRBV6-1 combines with J gene TRBJ1-2. Germline V gene lookup returns CDR1 MNHNS and CDR2 SASEGT. This CDR3 has 15 amino acids. Here the CDR3 reads CASRRSGWENYGYTF.

This chain joins TRBV6-5 and TRBJ2-1; TCRdb's D call, TRBD2, is unchecked because there is no DNA. Germline CDR1 MNHEY, CDR2 SVGAGI. This CDR3 contains 15 residues. CDR3: CASSLGGGGSCEQFF.

V usage is TRBV20-1 and J usage is TRBJ1-1; absent DNA, TCRdb's TRBD1 call cannot be checked. Looked up from germline, CDR1 is DFQATT and CDR2 is SNEGSKA (reference sequence). This CDR3 has 15 amino acids. CDR3 region: CSIDHRGSMNTEAFF.

The chain joins TRBV24-1 to TRBJ2-5. From germline, CDR1 is KGHDR and CDR2 SFDVKD. The CDR3 runs 12 residues. The CDR3 is CATATEKETQYF.

The chain recombines TRBV20-1 with TRBJ2-7. Germline V gene sequence: CDR1 DFQATT, CDR2 SNEGSKA (reference sequence). The CDR3 extends over 14 amino acids. The CDR3 loop reads CSARDPDSVYEQYF.

V and J are TRBV12-3 or TRBV12-4 and TRBJ2-7; TCRdb reports TRBD1, a call that lacks DNA to check it against. CDR3 length: 15 residues. The CDR3 loop is CASRHGTEAYYEQYF.

The chain carries TRBV5-1 and TRBJ2-7; the TCRdb call, TRBD1, lacks DNA for checking. CDR1 and CDR2 from the germline V gene are SGHRS and YFSETQ. The CDR3 runs 16 residues. This CDR3 is CASSVEQGIASYEQYF.